Shown below are 3 T cell receptor beta chains from a single sample sequenced in a study of T-cell reconstitution after alpha-beta-depleted transplantation in children. Unique molecular identifiers were incorporated into the prepared TCRbeta library. TCRdb ran MiXCR on the PCR reads and lists one entry per CDR3 protein. This sample yields about 440,000 distinct CDR3 sequences, of which roughly two fifths are seen a single time; roughly 27% belongs to the top ten. Sequenced here: PBMCs, sampled before TCRalphabeta/CD19-depleted stem cell transplant. The source of these receptors is a girl between 2 and 10 years old with aplastic anemia, due to receive a stem cell transplant.

The chain links TRBV15 to TRBJ2-3; D not resolved. Deletions cut 9 bases from V and 2 bases from J, with 12 bases between. Germline CDR1 and CDR2: LNHNV and YYDKDF (reference sequence). This CDR3 contains 13 residues. The CDR3, as DNA: TGTGCCACGACCGAGTGGGACACAGATACGCAGTATTTT. It codes for CATTEWDTDTQYF. The whole variable domain, remainder taken from reference TRBV15 and TRBJ2-3, is DAMVIQNPRYQVTQFGKPVTLSCSQTLNHNVMYWYQQKSSQAPKLLFHYYDKDFNNEADTPDNFQSRRPNTSFCFLDIRSPGLGDTAMYLCATTEWDTDTQYFGPGTRLTVL.

This clonotype was counted at least ten times. The rearrangement uses TRBV18 and TRBJ2-1; 7 positions agree with TRBD2. The CDR3 loop spans 13 amino acids. V dropped 10 bases and J dropped 10; count of bases not matched to a gene: 13. Germline lookup yields CDR1 KGHSH and CDR2 LQKENI. The CDR3 sequence: CATNERGLREQFF. The CDR3 region has the DNA TGTGCCACCAACGAGCGGGGTCTCCGGGAGCAGTTCTTC.

The J gene is TRBJ2-7, the V gene TRBV20-1, with no clear D. The V end was cut by 5 bases, the J end by 0 bases, with 11 bases between. CDR1 is DFQATT, CDR2 SNEGSKA, per germline (reference sequence). The CDR3 has 13 residues. CDR3 DNA: TGCAGTGCTCCCCCGGCTGGCTCCTACGAGCAGTACTTC. It codes for CSAPPAGSYEQYF.